The 5 T cell receptor beta chains below come from one sample, sequenced in a study of CD8 T cells in ankylosing spondylitis. MiXCR was run by TCRdb on the 5' RACE reads, yielding one entry per CDR3 protein. Among roughly 91,000 distinct CDR3 sequences listed, roughly 8.3% were seen once. Sequencing was carried out using blood, either unsorted or a sorted T cell fraction (not recorded which). These receptors came from a male donor with ankylosing spondylitis or in good health (not recorded which).

This clonotype was counted ten times or more. The chain employs TRBV29-1 and TRBJ2-5; 7 bases fit TRBD2. The germline V gene encodes CDR1 SQVTM and CDR2 ANQGSEA. J lost 8 bases, V lost 3 bases, and 6 bases had no gene match. CDR3 size: 12 residues. The CDR3 DNA sequence: TGCAGCGTTGATTCGGGGGGTAGTACCCAGTACTTC. Protein: CSVDSGGSTQYF. Looking up the rest from reference TRBV29-1 and TRBJ2-5 gives the full variable domain: SAVISQKPSRDICQRGTSLTIQCQVDSQVTMMFWYRQQPGQSLTLIATANQGSEATYESGFVIDKFPISRPNLTFSTLTVSNMSPEDSSIYLCSVDSGGSTQYFGPGTRLLVL.

This clonotype was seen many times. The rearrangement links TRBV28 to TRBJ2-2, with unresolved D. Trimming cost V 4 bases and J 4 bases, with 7 bases left between them. The CDR3 sequence is 13 residues long. Germline assignment: CDR1 MDHEN and CDR2 SYDVKM. The CDR3 loop is CASSYIFTGELFF. The CDR3 DNA sequence: TGTGCCAGCAGTTACATCTTCACCGGGGAGCTGTTTTTT.

The sample holds many counts of this clonotype. V gene TRBV12-3 or TRBV12-4 combines with J gene TRBJ1-1, with D unclear. This CDR3 spans 12 amino acids. V was trimmed by 5 bases and J by 6 bases, leaving 10 bases between them. CDR3 nucleotide sequence: TGTGCCAGCAGTGGCAGGTACGCTGAAGCTTTCTTT. The encoded protein is CASSGRYAEAFF.

This clonotype was counted at least ten times. The V gene is TRBV21-1, the J gene TRBJ2-1; TRBD1 is taken as the D call from the table, unchecked against the DNA. TRBV21-1 is marked as a pseudogene. CDR3 length: 16 residues. The CDR3 loop is CASSKGGQGRHNEQFF. The CDR3 bases are TGTGCCAGCAGCAAAGGCGGACAGGGGCGGCACAATGAGCAGTTCTTC.

Ten or more counts support this clonotype. The chain links TRBV9 to TRBJ2-4; possibly TRBD1 for D (6 bases). The CDR3 length is 13 residues. Germline V gene data show CDR1 as SGDLS and CDR2 as YYNGEE. Trimming pared 2 bases from V and 10 bases from J, leaving 13 bases between. This CDR3 is CASSVSGTSIQYF. The DNA for the CDR3 is TGTGCCAGCAGCGTCTCCGGGACATCGATTCAGTACTTC. The variable domain in full, with the rest retrieved from reference TRBV9 and TRBJ2-4, is DSGVTQTPKHLITATGQRVTLRCSPRSGDLSVYWYQQSLDQGLQFLIQYYNGEERAKGNILERFSAQQFPDLHSELNLSSLELGDSALYFCASSVSGTSIQYFGAGTRLSVL.